Below, one TCR beta chain is given with its context. Its cognate antigen is unknown. Its ends do not fully match the called genes, so a read error is possible. This entry belongs to a study of tumor-infiltrating lymphocytes in primary liver carcinoma. General study points: Only about 7-24% of top clones occurred in every one of the five tumor regions. Tumor samples exhibited a significantly greater top-250-clone fraction than blood samples (p = 0.039).

There are 16 residues in the CDR3. Germline-derived CDR1 and CDR2 are SGHAT and FQNNGV. Constant-region priming of roughly 0.45 ug total RNA yielded TCR beta cDNA. Amplification in three nested multiplex PCR rounds with slightly modified ARM-PCR gave rise to TCR beta libraries. For about 11 cycles apiece, the opening two PCR rounds ran with TRBV1-TRBV30 forward primers and a C-beta reverse primer. TCRdb re-called the multiplex PCR reads with MiXCR, one entry per CDR3 protein. In the table there are about 74,000 distinct CDR3 sequences, 55% to 75% of which are singletons. Unsorted bulk tissue (roughly 19-31 mg) underwent RNA and DNA co-extraction.

The genes are TRBV11-2 and TRBJ2-1; 14 nucleotides line up with TRBD2. Material: liver tumor tissue from sampling region 4. Subset reported: tumor region T4, right-lateral pole. The source is a man in his forties with primary liver carcinoma and hepatitis B virus infection. The DNA of the CDR3 is TGTGTCAGCAGTTACACTTCGACTAGCGGGAGGGGAGGCGGGTTCTTC. The encoded protein is CVSSYTSTSGRGGGFF.